This TCR beta chain was sequenced during a study of blood T cell repertoires in COVID-19. Study-level information: Samples of COVID-19 (acute and convalescent) were obtained from the United States, Italy and Spain.

Authors' methods: By means of reference gene primer amplification, nucleated cell counts were estimated. Produced via immunoSEQ multiplex PCR; TCRdb's table is partial and in-frame only. D and trimming were read from the DNA, whereas the V and J calls and clone size are those reported in that table. The sample records 250,000 or so clones, around 84% being singletons. The ends lost 4 bases at V and 0 bases at J; junction bases unmatched: 9. The CDR3 totals 15 residues. CDR1 is GTSNPN and CDR2 is SVGIG in the germline V gene (reference sequence). The specimen was peripheral blood. The chain uses TRBV30 and TRBJ2-7; 7 bases are shared with TRBD1. This sequence originates from a middle-aged woman who had recovered from COVID-19. The CDR3 loop is CAWINRDRISYEQYF. The CDR3 nucleotides are TGTGCCTGGATCAACCGGGACAGAATCTCCTACGAGCAGTACTTC.